This T cell receptor beta chain was recovered during a study of regulatory T cells in long-lasting Graves disease. Background on the study: Over 5 years of antithyroid drugs plus positive TSH receptor antibodies defined persistent Graves' disease. The study, taken as a whole, reports: Patients whose Graves' disease persisted exhibited lower TCR diversity than those newly diagnosed. Repertoires from persistent disease leaned toward TRBV28, TRBJ1-2 and TRBJ2-5. Persistent patients shared more public clonotypes (approximately 2,500) than new patients (more than 900).

Both iRepertoire HTBI primers and Arm-PCR of CDR3 regions were used to build the TCR beta libraries. Via MiXCR, TCRdb re-called the multiplex PCR reads, giving one row per CDR3 protein. This table holds 350,000 to 450,000 distinct CDR3 sequences, 23% found once. This clonotype was counted ten times or more. Its antigen is currently unknown. The germline CDR1 and CDR2 sequences are SNHLY and FYNNEI. This CDR3 region has 13 residues. The V end was cut by 6 bases, the J end by 4 bases, with 10 bases between. As for time point: persistent/refractory GD, antithyroid drugs over 5 years with positive TRAb. RNA isolated from PBMCs was used to make the TCR library.

The chain is built from TRBV2 and TRBJ1-5; D is perhaps TRBD1 (6 bases). This receptor was obtained from a woman in her thirties or forties with Graves disease. Source: peripheral blood mononuclear cells (PBMCs), taken when the disease was refractory, from a patient treated with antithyroid drugs. CDR3 sequence reads: CASRATGNQPQHF. The CDR3 DNA sequence: TGTGCCAGCAGAGCCACAGGGAATCAGCCCCAGCATTTT.